This T cell receptor beta chain was profiled in a study of shared clonotypes between healthy human individuals. About the study: Researchers drew samples from a couple of women and a few men aged 18 to 49.

This CDR3 comprises 13 residues. J was trimmed by 3 bases and V by 5 bases; bases with no gene match: 5. Looked up from germline, CDR1 is SQVTM and CDR2 is ANQGSEA. TCRdb's copy holds only in-frame clones and misses some; the assay was immunoSEQ multiplex PCR. In the table there are roughly 500,000 clones, 79% of which are singletons. This clone came up a few times. Source material: PBMCs. The chain links TRBV29-1 to TRBJ2-7; TRBD1 matches at 9 bases. The clonotype comes from a woman in her thirties or forties in good health. Some clones in this sample may be carry-over from other donors' samples. CDR3 in DNA: TGCAGCGTTTACGGGACAGGGAACTACGAGCAGTACTTC. Protein sequence: CSVYGTGNYEQYF.